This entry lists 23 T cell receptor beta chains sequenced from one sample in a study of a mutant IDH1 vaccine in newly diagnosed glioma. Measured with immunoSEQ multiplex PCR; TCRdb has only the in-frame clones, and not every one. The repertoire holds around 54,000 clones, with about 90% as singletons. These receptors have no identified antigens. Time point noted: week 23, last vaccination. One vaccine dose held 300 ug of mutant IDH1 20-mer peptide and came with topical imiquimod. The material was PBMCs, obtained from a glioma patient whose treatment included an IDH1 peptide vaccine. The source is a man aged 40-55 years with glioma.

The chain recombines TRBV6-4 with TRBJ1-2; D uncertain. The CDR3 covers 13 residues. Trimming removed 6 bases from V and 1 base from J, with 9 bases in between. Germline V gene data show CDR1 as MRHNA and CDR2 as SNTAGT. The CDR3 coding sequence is TGTGCCAGCAGCGTGGACGGTAACTATGGCTACACCTTC. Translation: CASSVDGNYGYTF.

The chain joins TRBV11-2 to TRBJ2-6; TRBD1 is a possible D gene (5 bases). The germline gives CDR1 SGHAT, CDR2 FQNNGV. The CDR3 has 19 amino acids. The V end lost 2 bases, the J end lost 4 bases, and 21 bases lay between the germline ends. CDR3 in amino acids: CASSLQGTRAAIGANVLTF. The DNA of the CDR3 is TGTGCCAGCAGCTTACAAGGAACCAGGGCCGCCATCGGGGCCAACGTCCTGACTTTC.

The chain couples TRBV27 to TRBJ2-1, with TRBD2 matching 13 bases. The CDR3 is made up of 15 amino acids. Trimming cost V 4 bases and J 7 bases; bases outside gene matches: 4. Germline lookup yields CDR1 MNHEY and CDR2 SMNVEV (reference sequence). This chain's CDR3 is CASSYRTSGSNEQFF. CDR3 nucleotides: TGTGCCAGCAGTTATCGGACTAGCGGGAGTAATGAGCAGTTCTTC.

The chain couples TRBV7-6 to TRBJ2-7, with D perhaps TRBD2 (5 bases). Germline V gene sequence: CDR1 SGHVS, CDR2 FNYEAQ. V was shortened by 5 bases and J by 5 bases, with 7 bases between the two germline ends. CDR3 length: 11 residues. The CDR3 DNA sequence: TGTGCCAGCAGCCCCGGGAACGAGCAGTACTTC. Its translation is CASSPGNEQYF.

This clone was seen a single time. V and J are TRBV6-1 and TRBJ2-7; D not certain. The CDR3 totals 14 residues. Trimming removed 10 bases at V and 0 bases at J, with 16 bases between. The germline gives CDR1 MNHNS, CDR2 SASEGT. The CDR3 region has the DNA TGTGCCACCCTCTATGACTCTCTCTCCTACGAGCAGTACTTC. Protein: CATLYDSLSYEQYF.

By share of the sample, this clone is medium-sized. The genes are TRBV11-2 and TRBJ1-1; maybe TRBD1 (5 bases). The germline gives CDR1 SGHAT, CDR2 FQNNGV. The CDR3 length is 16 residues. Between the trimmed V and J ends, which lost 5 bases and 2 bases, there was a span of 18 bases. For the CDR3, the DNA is TGTGCCAGCAGCCTGTTGAGACAGACTCTAAACACTGAAGCTTTCTTT. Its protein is CASSLLRQTLNTEAFF.

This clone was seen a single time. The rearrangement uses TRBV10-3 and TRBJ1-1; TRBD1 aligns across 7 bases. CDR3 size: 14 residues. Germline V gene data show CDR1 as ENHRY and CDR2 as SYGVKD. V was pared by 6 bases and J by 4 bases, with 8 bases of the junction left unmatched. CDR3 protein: CAISRDSDATEAFF. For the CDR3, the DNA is TGTGCCATCAGCCGGGACAGCGACGCCACTGAAGCTTTCTTT.

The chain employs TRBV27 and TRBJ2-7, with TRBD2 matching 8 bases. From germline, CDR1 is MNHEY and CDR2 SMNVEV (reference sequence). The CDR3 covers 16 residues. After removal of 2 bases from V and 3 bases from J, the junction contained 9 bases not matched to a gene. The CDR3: CASSLRATSGYYEQYF. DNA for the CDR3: TGTGCCAGCAGTTTAAGGGCAACTAGCGGTTACTACGAGCAGTACTTC.

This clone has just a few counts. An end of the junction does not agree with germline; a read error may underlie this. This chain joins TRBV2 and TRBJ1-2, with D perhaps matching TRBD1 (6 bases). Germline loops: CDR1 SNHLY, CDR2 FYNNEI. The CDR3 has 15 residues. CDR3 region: CASGEGGAGRYGYTF. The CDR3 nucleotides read TGTGCCAGCGGTGAGGGGGGGGCAGGTCGCTATGGCTACACCTTC.

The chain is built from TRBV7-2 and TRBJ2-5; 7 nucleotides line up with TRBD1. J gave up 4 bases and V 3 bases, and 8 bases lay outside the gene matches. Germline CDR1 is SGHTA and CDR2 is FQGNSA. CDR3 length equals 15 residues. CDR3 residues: CASSLSLHRGETQYF. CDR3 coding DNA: TGTGCCAGCAGCTTGTCACTACACAGGGGAGAGACCCAGTACTTC.

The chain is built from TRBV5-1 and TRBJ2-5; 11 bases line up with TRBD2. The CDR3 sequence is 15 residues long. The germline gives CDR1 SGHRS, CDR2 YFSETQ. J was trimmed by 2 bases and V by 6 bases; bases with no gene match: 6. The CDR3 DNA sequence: TGCGCCAGCAATCCCGGGACTAGCGGACAAGAGACCCAGTACTTC. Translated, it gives CASNPGTSGQETQYF.

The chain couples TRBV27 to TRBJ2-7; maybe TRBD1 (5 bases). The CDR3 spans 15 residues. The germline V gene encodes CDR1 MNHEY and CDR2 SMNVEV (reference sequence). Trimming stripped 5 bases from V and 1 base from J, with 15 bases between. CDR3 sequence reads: CASSRLGRVSYEQYF. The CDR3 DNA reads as TGTGCCAGCAGTCGGCTGGGGCGCGTATCCTACGAGCAGTACTTC.

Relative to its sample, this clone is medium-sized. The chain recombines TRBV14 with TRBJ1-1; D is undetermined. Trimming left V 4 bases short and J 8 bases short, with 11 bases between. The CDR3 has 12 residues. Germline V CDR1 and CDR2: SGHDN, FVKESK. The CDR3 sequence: CASSRVETEAFF. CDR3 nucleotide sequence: TGTGCCAGCAGCCGCGTAGAGACAGAAGCTTTCTTT.

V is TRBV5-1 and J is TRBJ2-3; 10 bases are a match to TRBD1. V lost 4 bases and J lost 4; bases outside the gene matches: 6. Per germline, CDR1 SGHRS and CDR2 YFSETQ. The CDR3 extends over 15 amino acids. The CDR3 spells CASSQTGGSADTQYF. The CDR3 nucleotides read TGCGCCAGCAGCCAGACAGGGGGCTCGGCAGATACGCAGTATTTT.

DNA of the CDR3: TGCAGCGTTGAAGATCGTGTGGGGGGGAAAGATACGCAGTATTTT. This translates into CSVEDRVGGKDTQYF. The V and J genes are TRBV29-1 and TRBJ2-3; 7 nucleotides agree with TRBD2. The CDR3 runs to 15 residues. Unmatched junction bases numbered 8, after V lost 0 bases and J lost 5 bases. Germline V gene data show CDR1 as SQVTM and CDR2 as ANQGSEA.

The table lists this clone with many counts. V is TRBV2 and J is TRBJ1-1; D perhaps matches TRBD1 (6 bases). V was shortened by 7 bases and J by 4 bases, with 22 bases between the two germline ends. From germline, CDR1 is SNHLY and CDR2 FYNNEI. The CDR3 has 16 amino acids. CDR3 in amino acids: CASTPRGGRLSTEAFF. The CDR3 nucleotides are TGTGCCAGCACCCCCAGAGGGGGTCGACTTAGCACTGAAGCTTTCTTT. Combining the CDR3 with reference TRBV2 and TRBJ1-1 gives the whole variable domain EPEVTQTPSHQVTQMGQEVILRCVPISNHLYFYWYRQILGQKVEFLVSFYNNEISEKSEIFDDQFSVERPDGSNFTLKIRSTKLEDSAMYFCASTPRGGRLSTEAFFGQGTRLTVV.

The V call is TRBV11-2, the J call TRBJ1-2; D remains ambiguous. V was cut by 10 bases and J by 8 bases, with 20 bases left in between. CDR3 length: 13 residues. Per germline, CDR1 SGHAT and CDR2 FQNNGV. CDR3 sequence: CATSRQGLEGYTF. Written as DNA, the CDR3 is TGTGCCACCTCCCGTCAAGGTCTGGAGGGCTACACCTTC. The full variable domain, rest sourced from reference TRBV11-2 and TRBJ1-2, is EAGVAQSPRYKIIEKRQSVAFWCNPISGHATLYWYQQILGQGPKLLIQFQNNGVVDDSQLPKDRFSAERLKGVDSTLKIQPAKLEDSAVYLCATSRQGLEGYTFGSGTRLTVV.

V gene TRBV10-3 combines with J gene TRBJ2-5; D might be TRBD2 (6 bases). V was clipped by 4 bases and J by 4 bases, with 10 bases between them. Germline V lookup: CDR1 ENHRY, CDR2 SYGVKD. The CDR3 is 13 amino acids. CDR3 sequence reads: CAISGGERETQYF. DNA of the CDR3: TGTGCCATCAGTGGGGGGGAACGAGAGACCCAGTACTTC.

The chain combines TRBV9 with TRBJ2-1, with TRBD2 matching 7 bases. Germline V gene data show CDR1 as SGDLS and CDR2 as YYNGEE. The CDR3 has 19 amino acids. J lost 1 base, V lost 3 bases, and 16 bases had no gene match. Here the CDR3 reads CASSDPTPREKVSYNEQFF. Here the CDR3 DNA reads TGTGCCAGCAGCGATCCCACCCCGCGGGAGAAAGTTTCCTACAATGAGCAGTTCTTC.

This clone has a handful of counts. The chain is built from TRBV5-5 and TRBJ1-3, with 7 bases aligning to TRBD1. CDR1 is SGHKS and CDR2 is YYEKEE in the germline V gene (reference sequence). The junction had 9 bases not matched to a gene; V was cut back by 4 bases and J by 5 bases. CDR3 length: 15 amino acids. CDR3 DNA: TGTGCCAGCAGCAACTCCGGGACAGCGAGAAACACCATATATTTT. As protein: CASSNSGTARNTIYF. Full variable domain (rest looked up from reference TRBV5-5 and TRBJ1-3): DAGVTQSPTHLIKTRGQQVTLRCSPISGHKSVSWYQQVLGQGPQFIFQYYEKEERGRGNFPDRFSARQFPNYSSELNVNALLLGDSALYLCASSNSGTARNTIYFGEGSWLTVV.

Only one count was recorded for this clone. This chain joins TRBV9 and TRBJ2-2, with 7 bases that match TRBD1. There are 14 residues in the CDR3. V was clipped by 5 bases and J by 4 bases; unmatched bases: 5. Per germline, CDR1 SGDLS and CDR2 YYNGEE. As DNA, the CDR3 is TGTGCCAGCAGGGAAGGGACAGCCACCGGGGAGCTGTTTTTT. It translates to CASREGTATGELFF.

CDR3: CASSSEGRLAGGELFF. In DNA form, the CDR3 reads TGTGCCAGCAGCTCCGAAGGGAGACTCGCCGGCGGGGAGCTGTTTTTT. The genes are TRBV9 and TRBJ2-2, with a tentative D call TRBD2 (5 bases). Trimming left V 4 bases short and J 7 bases short, with 20 bases between. CDR1 SGDLS and CDR2 YYNGEE come from the germline V gene. The length of the CDR3 is 16 residues.

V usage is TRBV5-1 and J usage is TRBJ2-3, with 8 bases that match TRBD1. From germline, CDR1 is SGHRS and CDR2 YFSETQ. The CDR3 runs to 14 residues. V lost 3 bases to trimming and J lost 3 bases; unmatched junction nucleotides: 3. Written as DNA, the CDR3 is TGCGCCAGCAGCTCCCGGGACAGGACAGATACGCAGTATTTT. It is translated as CASSSRDRTDTQYF. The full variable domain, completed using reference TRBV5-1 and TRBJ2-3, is KAGVTQTPRYLIKTRGQQVTLSCSPISGHRSVSWYQQTPGQGLQFLFEYFSETQRNKGNFPGRFSGRQFSNSRSEMNVSTLELGDSALYLCASSSRDRTDTQYFGPGTRLTVL.